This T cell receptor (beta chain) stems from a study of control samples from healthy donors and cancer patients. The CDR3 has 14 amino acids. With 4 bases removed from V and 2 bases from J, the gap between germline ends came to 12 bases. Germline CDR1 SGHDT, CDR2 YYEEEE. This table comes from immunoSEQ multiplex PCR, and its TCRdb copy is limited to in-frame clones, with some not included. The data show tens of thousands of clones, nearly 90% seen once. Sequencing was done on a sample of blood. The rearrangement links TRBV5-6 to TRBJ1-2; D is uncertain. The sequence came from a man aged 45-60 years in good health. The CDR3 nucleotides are TGTGCCAGCAGCGGGCCGGAAGCCAACTATGGCTACACCTTC. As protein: CASSGPEANYGYTF.